The present T cell receptor beta chain was sequenced within a study of response to subunit inactivated influenza vaccine. The study's findings and limits: It was the authors' suggestion that each seasonal influenza vaccination recruits few new T cells.

MiXCR, applied by TCRdb to the RT-PCR reads, yields one record per CDR3 protein. In the table there are fewer than 250,000 distinct CDR3 sequences, approximately 14% of which are singletons. Germline CDR1 and CDR2: SGHTA and FQGNSA. Trimming took 1 base from V and 2 from J, leaving 15 bases between them. The CDR3 extends over 16 amino acids. This clonotype has only a few counts. Its antigen is undetermined. Sequencing was performed on CD8+ T cells sorted from PBMCs, taken 4 to 6 days after vaccination. The TCR originated in a man aged 45-65 years who received an inactivated influenza vaccine. The rearrangement links TRBV7-2 to TRBJ2-7; no firm D call. CDR3 DNA sequence: TGTGCCAGCAGCTTAGGGGTGGCTTCGGTCCCCTACGAGCAGTACTTC. Residues: CASSLGVASVPYEQYF.